The following is a T cell receptor (beta chain) sequence with its context. The antigen is unknown. This sample was taken from a study of post-analysis software for immune sequencing data. At the level of the study: Disease trajectories encompassed relapsing-remitting, secondary progressive and progressive-relapsing multiple sclerosis.

This CDR3 spans 16 amino acids. The germline V gene encodes CDR1 SGHRS and CDR2 YFSETQ. Trimming removed 5 bases from V and 3 bases from J, with 21 bases in between. The library was made from cDNA and included unique molecular identifiers. Approximately 500,000 cDNA molecules were obtained per 1 to 10 million input T cells. One entry per CDR3 protein results from TCRdb running MiXCR on the PCR reads. The table lists more than 450,000 distinct CDR3 sequences, about 40% of them singletons. Findings of the study overall: In patients, TRBV5-6, TRBV5-1 and TRBV20-1 belonged to five TRBV segments found more frequently than in controls. Versus controls, multiple sclerosis patients showed significantly lower diversity (normalized Chao1).

This clonotype was sampled from a girl between 5 and 17 years old with multiple sclerosis. The sample consisted of blood. This rearrangement joins TRBV5-1 to TRBJ2-7, with D possibly being TRBD1 (6 bases). CDR3 nucleotides: TGCGCCAGCAGACTGGACAGCACGGTGAGTTTCTACGAGCAGTACTTC. Translated: CASRLDSTVSFYEQYF.